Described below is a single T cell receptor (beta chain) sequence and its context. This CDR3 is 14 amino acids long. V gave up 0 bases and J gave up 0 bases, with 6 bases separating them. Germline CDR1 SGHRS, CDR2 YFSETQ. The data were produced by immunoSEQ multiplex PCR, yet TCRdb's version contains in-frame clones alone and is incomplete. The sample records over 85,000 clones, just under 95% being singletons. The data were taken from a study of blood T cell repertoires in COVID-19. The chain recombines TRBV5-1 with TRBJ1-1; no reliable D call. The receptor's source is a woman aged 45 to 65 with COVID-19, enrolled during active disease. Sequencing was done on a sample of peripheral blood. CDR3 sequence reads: CASSLGSMNTEAFF. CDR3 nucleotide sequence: TGCGCCAGCAGCTTGGGAAGCATGAACACTGAAGCTTTCTTT.